The 15 T cell receptor beta chains below all came from one sample that was sequenced in a study of OX40 agonist ivuxolimab in advanced cancers. The repertoire was sequenced with immunoSEQ multiplex PCR; TCRdb's copy has only in-frame clones and lacks some. Counted here are tens of thousands of clones, around 80% occurring once; the ten biggest clones make up 2.4%. The sample consisted of CD4+ or CD8+ T cells sorted from blood, taken in a trial of the OX40 agonist ivuxolimab. The receptor source for this set is an adult with an advanced solid tumor such as melanoma, head and neck, liver or kidney cancer.

V and J are TRBV10-3 and TRBJ1-1, with D maybe TRBD1 (5 bases). This CDR3 spans 15 amino acids. CDR1 and CDR2 from the germline V gene are ENHRY and SYGVKD. Deletions cut 7 bases from V and 1 base from J, with 16 bases between. The CDR3 spells CAITETGTENTEAFF. Here the CDR3 DNA reads TGTGCCATCACCGAAACCGGGACGGAGAACACTGAAGCTTTCTTT.

The V and J genes are TRBV7-9 and TRBJ1-5; unclear D gene. V lost 3 bases and J lost 0, with 6 bases in between. CDR3 length: 14 amino acids. In germline, CDR1 is SEHNR, CDR2 FQNEAQ (reference sequence). The CDR3 DNA sequence: TGTGCCAGCAGCTTCCCTAATAGCAATCAGCCCCAGCATTTT. The encoded protein is CASSFPNSNQPQHF. Supplemented by reference TRBV7-9 and TRBJ1-5, the full variable domain reads DTGVSQNPRHKITKRGQNVTFRCDPISEHNRLYWYRQTLGQGPEFLTYFQNEAQLEKSRLLSDRFSAERPKGSFSTLEIQRTEQGDSAMYLCASSFPNSNQPQHFGDGTRLSIL.

This sequence joins TRBV7-2 and TRBJ2-7, with D unclear. This CDR3 region has 11 residues. With 2 bases removed from V and 7 bases from J, the gap between germline ends came to 6 bases. CDR1 is SGHTA and CDR2 is FQGNSA in the germline V gene. The CDR3 loop is CASSLQVEQYF. The DNA of the CDR3 is TGTGCCAGCAGCTTACAGGTGGAGCAGTACTTC.

The gene calls are TRBV7-2 and TRBJ2-3, with D perhaps TRBD2 (6 bases). This CDR3 is built from 15 residues. Germline CDR1 reads SGHTA; CDR2 reads FQGNSA. V was pared by 2 bases and J by 0 bases, with 9 bases between. The CDR3 region is CASSLRGGSTDTQYF. The CDR3 nucleotides read TGTGCCAGCAGCTTACGCGGAGGGAGCACAGATACGCAGTATTTT.

The J gene is TRBJ2-7, the V gene TRBV6-1; D gene uncertain. Per the germline V gene, CDR1 is MNHNS and CDR2 is SASEGT. CDR3 length: 12 residues. Trimming left V 2 bases short and J 6 bases short, with 8 bases between. In nucleotides, the CDR3 is TGTGCCAGCAGTGAATACCAGAGCGAGCAGTACTTC. This codes for CASSEYQSEQYF.

V usage is TRBV11-2 and J usage is TRBJ2-3; maybe TRBD2 (6 bases). CDR3 size: 15 residues. Germline CDR1 and CDR2: SGHAT and FQNNGV. Trimming pared 5 bases from V and 0 bases from J, leaving 12 bases between. The CDR3 DNA sequence: TGTGCCAGCAGCCTGACCGGGACTAGCACAGATACGCAGTATTTT. Amino acid sequence: CASSLTGTSTDTQYF.

V and J are TRBV5-6 and TRBJ2-1, with D tentatively TRBD1 or TRBD2 (5 bases each). The V gene lost 5 bases and the J gene lost 6 bases, with 18 bases spanning the gap. This CDR3 is built from 15 residues. Germline CDR1 SGHDT, CDR2 YYEEEE. CDR3 in amino acids: CASSSDSGRLNEQFF. Written as DNA, the CDR3 is TGTGCCAGCAGTAGCGATTCGGGACGACTCAATGAGCAGTTCTTC. Using reference TRBV5-6 and TRBJ2-1 for the parts outside the CDR3, the full variable domain is DAGVTQSPTHLIKTRGQQVTLRCSPKSGHDTVSWYQQALGQGPQFIFQYYEEEERQRGNFPDRFSGHQFPNYSSELNVNALLLGDSALYLCASSSDSGRLNEQFFGPGTRLTVL.

The chain is built from TRBV19 and TRBJ1-2, with D possibly matching TRBD1 (6 bases). V dropped 5 bases and J dropped 4 bases, with 11 bases sitting between them. The CDR3 has 13 amino acids. CDR1 is LNHDA and CDR2 is SQIVND in the germline V gene (reference sequence). CDR3 in amino acids: CASSPDRTYGYTF. CDR3 DNA sequence: TGTGCCAGTAGTCCTGACAGGACCTATGGCTACACCTTC.

The V call is TRBV7-9, the J call TRBJ1-4; D is perhaps TRBD1 (5 bases). This CDR3 has 13 residues. The germline CDR1 and CDR2 sequences are SEHNR and FQNEAQ (reference sequence). V was pared by 1 base and J by 11 bases, with 11 bases between. The CDR3 region has the DNA TGTGCCAGCAGCTTAGAAGGCGGGGACAAACTGTTTTTT. Its protein product is CASSLEGGDKLFF. Based on the CDR3 plus reference TRBV7-9 and TRBJ1-4, the full variable domain is DTGVSQNPRHKITKRGQNVTFRCDPISEHNRLYWYRQTLGQGPEFLTYFQNEAQLEKSRLLSDRFSAERPKGSFSTLEIQRTEQGDSAMYLCASSLEGGDKLFFGSGTQLSVL.

The rearrangement uses TRBV10-3 and TRBJ2-5; 8 positions agree with TRBD2. The CDR3 sequence is 15 residues long. In germline, CDR1 is ENHRY, CDR2 SYGVKD. The trim removed 0 bases at V and 5 bases at J, leaving 5 bases unmatched. CDR3 DNA: TGTGCCATCAGTGAGTCGGAGACTAGCGAGGAGACCCAGTACTTC. Its translation: CAISESETSEETQYF.

This clone ranks as medium-sized (0.01 to 0.1%). J is TRBJ1-1 and V is TRBV27; D gene unclear. The germline V gene has CDR1 MNHEY and CDR2 SMNVEV (reference sequence). CDR3 length equals 11 residues. Deletions cut 10 bases from V and 4 bases from J, with 10 bases between. The CDR3 nucleotides read TGTGCCACGCGAGGAAGCACTGAAGCTTTCTTT. Translating gives CATRGSTEAFF.

In its sample, this clone was seen once. The gene calls are TRBV27 and TRBJ1-6; TRBD1 might be the D (5 bases). The CDR3 runs to 16 residues. With 6 bases removed from V and 7 bases from J, the gap between germline ends came to 19 bases. The V gene's germline CDR1 is MNHEY and CDR2 SMNVEV (reference sequence). This chain's CDR3 is CASSLLVGRGNSPLHF. CDR3 sequence (DNA): TGTGCCAGCAGCCTCTTAGTGGGGCGCGGAAATTCACCCCTCCACTTT.

The rearrangement joins TRBV7-9 to TRBJ2-5, with D perhaps TRBD2 (6 bases). This CDR3 is built from 16 residues. Germline assignment: CDR1 SEHNR and CDR2 FQNEAQ (reference sequence). The ends were cut back, 4 bases at V and 1 base at J, with 16 bases in the middle. DNA for the CDR3: TGTGCCAGCAGCTCCGGAGATGGGGACTCCCAAGAGACCCAGTACTTC. This encodes CASSSGDGDSQETQYF.

Here the CDR3 DNA reads TGCAGCTCAAGACAGGGAATCGCAGATACGCAGTATTTT. This sequence encodes CSSRQGIADTQYF. This chain links TRBV29-1 with TRBJ2-3, with 7 nucleotides matching TRBD1. CDR3 length equals 13 residues. CDR1 SQVTM and CDR2 ANQGSEA come from the germline V gene. V lost 8 bases and J lost 4; bases outside the gene matches: 9.

This chain uses TRBV7-9 with TRBJ2-1, with D tentatively TRBD2 (7 bases). Germline V gives CDR1 SEHNR, CDR2 FQNEAQ (reference sequence). The ends were cut back, 1 base at V and 10 bases at J, with 17 bases in the middle. This CDR3 comprises 15 residues. CDR3 DNA sequence: TGTGCCAGCAGCTTAGTTAGGGGGAGGGCCGACGAGCAGTTCTTC. Translated, it gives CASSLVRGRADEQFF.